Listed below are T cell receptor beta chains from one sample, sequenced in a study of blood T cell repertoires in COVID-19. Using immunoSEQ multiplex PCR, the repertoire was profiled, and TCRdb retains in-frame clones only, with some absent. Of about 190,000 clones listed, around 80% are singletons. The sequenced sample was peripheral blood. The receptor source for this set is a man aged 25-40 years with active or convalescent COVID-19. CDR3s include the opening cysteine and the closing phenylalanine or tryptophan. The D gene is left open where the match is weak. The size entry is marked missing in some rows and otherwise reads once, few, many or a size class.

NA | TRBD1 | TRBJ1-1 | TRBV28 | TGTGCCAGCAGGCGGGGGACAGGGTTTGGGACTGAAGCTTTCTTT | CASRRGTGFGTEAFF
NA | TRBD1 | TRBJ1-4 | TRBV29-1 | TGCAGCGTTGGGACAGGGCTGACTGAAAAACTGTTTTTT | CSVGTGLTEKLFF
NA | TRBD2 | TRBJ2-7 | TRBV12-5 | TGTGCTAGTGGTTTGGGACTAGCGGGAGCCTACGAGCAGTACTTC | CASGLGLAGAYEQYF
NA | NA | TRBJ1-2 | TRBV3-1/TRBV3-2 | TGTGCCAGCAGCTCCGCGGGGGAAAACTATGGCTACACCTTC | CASSSAGENYGYTF
NA | NA | TRBJ1-6 | TRBV29-1 | TGCAGCGTTGAACTGGGGGCGAATTCACCCCTCCACTTT | CSVELGANSPLHF
NA | TRBD1 | TRBJ2-4 | TRBV7-9 | TGTGCCAGCACCGCCCCCTTGGGACAGGGCAAAAACATTCAGTACTTC | CASTAPLGQGKNIQYF
NA | TRBD1 | TRBJ1-1 | TRBV3-1/TRBV3-2 | TGTGCCAGCAGCCGGGACAGGGTTTCGCGCTCTGAAGCTTTCTTT | CASSRDRVSRSEAFF
NA | TRBD1 | TRBJ2-2 | TRBV5-1 | TGCGCCAGCAGCTTGGAAGGGACAGGGAACACCGGGGAGCTGTTTTTT | CASSLEGTGNTGELFF
once | NA | TRBJ2-3 | TRBV30 | TGTGCCTGGGAGCACGGGGGAAGGGCCCCGCAGTATTTT | CAWEHGGRAPQYF
NA | NA | TRBJ2-5 | TRBV7-2 | TGTGCCAGCAGCTTAGCAGGGGCCACGTACCAGGTGACCCAGTACTTC | CASSLAGATYQVTQYF
NA | NA | TRBJ2-1 | TRBV7-9 | TGTGCCAGCAGCTTACAGGGGCGGGAGTTCTTC | CASSLQGREFF
NA | TRBD1 | TRBJ1-2 | TRBV4-3 | TGCGCCAGCAGCCAAGATTCCGCAGGGGGAGCCTATGGCTACACCTTC | CASSQDSAGGAYGYTF
NA | NA | TRBJ1-3 | TRBV6-5 | TGTGCCAGCAGTTACTCGAGTAGATTTGGAAACACCATATATTTT | CASSYSSRFGNTIYF
NA | TRBD2 | TRBJ2-5 | TRBV7-2 | TGTGCCAGCAGCTTGATGCGGGGGGGCCTGGAGACCCAGTACTTC | CASSLMRGGLETQYF
NA | TRBD1 | TRBJ1-1 | TRBV7-6 | TGTGCCAGCAGCTCACAGGGGGCCACTGAAGCTTTCTTT | CASSSQGATEAFF
NA | NA | TRBJ2-4 | TRBV28 | TGTGCCAGCAGTTCGGCCGGGACTCGGGGCAAAAACATTCAGTACTTC | CASSSAGTRGKNIQYF
few | NA | TRBJ2-2 | TRBV18 | TGTGCCAGCTCACTCGGCCCCCCCCGGAGGGACACCGGGGAGCTGTTTTTT | CASSLGPPRRDTGELFF
NA | TRBD1 | TRBJ1-3 | TRBV28 | TGTGCCAGCACCTCATCGGGCAGGGGGAACACCATATATTTT | CASTSSGRGNTIYF
NA | NA | TRBJ2-1 | TRBV9 | TGTGCCAGCAGCGTTTCGAGCCATGAGCAGTTCTTC | CASSVSSHEQFF
NA | TRBD1 | TRBJ1-2 | TRBV5-4 | TGTGCCAGCAGCATCCGACAGGGGGCGTATGGCTACACCTTC | CASSIRQGAYGYTF
NA | NA | TRBJ1-3 | TRBV12-3/TRBV12-4 | TGTGCCAGCAGCTCCAGTCCGGGAAACACCATATATTTT | CASSSSPGNTIYF
NA | TRBD2 | TRBJ2-3 | TRBV2 | TGTGCCAGCAGTGCTAGCGGGAGCTCAGATACGCAGTATTTT | CASSASGSSDTQYF
NA | NA | TRBJ1-1 | TRBV18 | TGTGCCAGCTCACCTCAGACGGGTGGGACTGAAGCTTTCTTT | CASSPQTGGTEAFF
NA | TRBD2 | TRBJ2-1 | TRBV27 | TGTGCCAGCAGTCGGTCCGCCGGGACTAGCGGGAGCAATGAGCAGTTCTTC | CASSRSAGTSGSNEQFF
NA | NA | TRBJ1-3 | TRBV19 | TGTGCCAGTAGCCCATACACAGGGCGCGCTGGAAACACCATATATTTT | CASSPYTGRAGNTIYF
NA | NA | TRBJ1-4 | TRBV15 | TGTGCCACCAGCACCCCGGGAGTTGGAACAAAACTGTTTTTT | CATSTPGVGTKLFF
NA | TRBD1 | TRBJ1-5 | TRBV6-6 | TGTGCCAGCAGTTACGGACAGGGTAGCAGCAATCAGCCCCAGCATTTT | CASSYGQGSSNQPQHF
NA | NA | TRBJ1-3 | TRBV24-1 | TGTGCCACCAGTCGACAGGACACCATATATTTT | CATSRQDTIYF
NA | NA | TRBJ2-3 | TRBV24-1 | TGTGCCACCAGTTACTTATCTAAGAACGGGAACACAGATACGCAGTATTTT | CATSYLSKNGNTDTQYF
NA | TRBD2 | TRBJ2-2 | TRBV9 | TGTGCCAGCAGCTCAGCGGCTAGCGGGGGGGCTCAGAGCACCGGGGAGCTGTTTTTT | CASSSAASGGAQSTGELFF
NA | TRBD2 | TRBJ2-7 | TRBV24-1 | TGTGCCACCAGTGACGCGGGGGACTCGACCTACGAGCAGTACTTC | CATSDAGDSTYEQYF
NA | NA | TRBJ1-4 | TRBV5-1 | TGCGCCAGCAGCTTGGGAGCCCCGCCGGGAGAAAAACTGTTTTTT | CASSLGAPPGEKLFF
NA | NA | TRBJ2-4 | TRBV7-4 | TGTGCCGCTCCCAAAAGGTCCGGACAGAAGCTCCCCTTCCCCAAAAACATTCAGTACTTC | CAAPKRSGQKLPFPKNIQYF
NA | TRBD1 | TRBJ1-2 | TRBV3-1/TRBV3-2 | TGTGCCAGCAGCCACCGGGACAGGGGGAACTATGGCTACACCTTC | CASSHRDRGNYGYTF
NA | TRBD2 | TRBJ2-1 | TRBV4-2 | TGTGCCAGCAGCCACGCTAGCGGAACCTACAATGAGCAGTTCTTC | CASSHASGTYNEQFF
NA | NA | TRBJ1-4 | TRBV3-1/TRBV3-2 | TGTGCCAGCAGCCAGGGAGCCTATGAAAAACTGTTTTTT | CASSQGAYEKLFF
many | NA | TRBJ1-3 | TRBV9 | TGTGCCAGCAGCCCAGCGTCCGGAAACACCATATATTTT | CASSPASGNTIYF
NA | NA | TRBJ2-1 | TRBV7-2 | TGTGCCAGCAGCTTAGATCCGGGATACAATGAGCAGTTCTTC | CASSLDPGYNEQFF
once | TRBD2 | TRBJ2-2 | TRBV3-1/TRBV3-2 | TGTGCCAGCACCCTAAGAGTCCGCGGGAGGACCGGGGAGCTGTTTTTT | CASTLRVRGRTGELFF
NA | NA | TRBJ2-1 | TRBV10-3 | TGTGCCATCAGGGCAGGGGCGTCGGATGAGCAGTTCTTC | CAIRAGASDEQFF
NA | NA | TRBJ1-1 | TRBV5-1 | TGCGCCAGCAGCTTGCAGGGGCCGATGAACACTGAAGCTTTCTTT | CASSLQGPMNTEAFF
NA | NA | TRBJ1-4 | TRBV7-8 | TGTGCCAGCAGCCGTGAGGGGGGGCCCGATGAAAAACTGTTTTTT | CASSREGGPDEKLFF
NA | TRBD1 | TRBJ2-2 | TRBV24-1 | TGTGCCACCAGTGATCCAGGGGGATCCGTCACCGGGGAGCTGTTTTTT | CATSDPGGSVTGELFF
NA | NA | TRBJ2-5 | TRBV28 | TGTGCCAGCAGTTTACGACAGGAAGAGACCCAGTACTTC | CASSLRQEETQYF
NA | TRBD2 | TRBJ2-2 | TRBV4-3 | TGCGCCAGCAGCCAAGAAGTACTAGCGGGAGCGACGAACACCGGGGAGCTGTTTTTT | CASSQEVLAGATNTGELFF
NA | TRBD2 | TRBJ2-1 | TRBV14 | TGTGCCAGCAGCCAAGTTAGTAGCGGGAGGGCGAATGAGCAGTTCTTC | CASSQVSSGRANEQFF
NA | TRBD1 | TRBJ1-4 | TRBV7-2 | TGTGCCAGCAGCTTAGCGGCAGGGGGAAATGAAAAACTGTTTTTT | CASSLAAGGNEKLFF
NA | NA | TRBJ2-3 | TRBV7-2 | TGTGCCAGCAGCCCGAGGGTGGGGAACACAGATACGCAGTATTTT | CASSPRVGNTDTQYF
NA | TRBD1 | TRBJ1-3 | TRBV4-1 | TGCGCCAGCAGCCAACTACAGGGGGCTGGAAACACCATATATTTT | CASSQLQGAGNTIYF
NA | NA | TRBJ1-3 | TRBV30 | TGTGCCGGATCACAGGGATATGGAAACACCATATATTTT | CAGSQGYGNTIYF
NA | NA | TRBJ2-1 | TRBV4-1 | TGCGCCAGCAGCCAAGATCGGGCGTGGGAGTCCTACAATGAGCAGTTCTTC | CASSQDRAWESYNEQFF
few | NA | TRBJ2-3 | TRBV18 | TGTGCCAGCTCAACCACGGCTAGTAGCACAGATACGCAGTATTTT | CASSTTASSTDTQYF
few | TRBD2 | TRBJ2-1 | TRBV20-1 | TGCAGTGCTAGTAATCTAGCGGGGCTTGGGGACAATGAGCAGTTCTTC | CSASNLAGLGDNEQFF
NA | TRBD2 | TRBJ2-3 | TRBV30 | TGTGCCTGGAGTCCCGGACTAGCGGGTATTGCAGATACGCAGTATTTT | CAWSPGLAGIADTQYF
NA | TRBD2 | TRBJ2-1 | TRBV6-4 | TGTGCCAGCAGTGTTGCGGGAGTGGGGTACAATGAGCAGTTCTTC | CASSVAGVGYNEQFF
NA | TRBD2 | TRBJ2-3 | TRBV15 | TGTGCCACCAGCGCCAGACTAGCCGGGCCAGATACGCAGTATTTT | CATSARLAGPDTQYF
NA | NA | TRBJ2-1 | TRBV6-5 | TGTGCCAGCAAGGAGAACCCCTACAATGAGCAGTTCTTC | CASKENPYNEQFF
few | NA | TRBJ1-4 | TRBV6-5 | TGTGCCAGCTGTCTGGACAGCTCAACTAATGAAAAACTGTTTTTT | CASCLDSSTNEKLFF
NA | NA | TRBJ1-1 | TRBV28 | TGTGCCAGCAGTTTATCCCCCAGGGCAGCTTTCTTT | CASSLSPRAAFF